This T cell receptor beta chain derives from a study of regulatory T cells in long-lasting Graves disease. The time point denotes: persistent/refractory GD, antithyroid drugs over 5 years with positive TRAb. From RNA extracted from PBMCs, the TCR library was made. Diagnosis followed American Thyroid Association guidelines for Graves' disease. CDR3-region Arm-PCR and iRepertoire HTBI primers produced the TCR beta libraries. MiXCR was run by TCRdb on the multiplex PCR reads, yielding one entry per CDR3 protein. Of 350,000 to 450,000 distinct CDR3 sequences in the sample, 23% were seen once. Study-wide findings and caveats: Persistent disease favored TRBV28, TRBJ1-2 and TRBJ2-5. Comparison showed that persistent patients shared more public clonotypes (about 3,000) than new patients (about 970).

V lost 7 bases and J 5 bases, leaving 14 bases between the germline ends. From germline, CDR1 is LNHDA and CDR2 SQIVND (reference sequence). CDR3 length: 14 residues. A word on this clonotype: Its antigen is undetermined.

The clonotype was recovered from a woman aged 40 to 50 with Graves disease. The rearrangement joins TRBV19 to TRBJ2-2, with D hard to call. This specimen was peripheral blood mononuclear cells (PBMCs), taken when the disease was refractory, from a patient treated with antithyroid drugs. Written as DNA, the CDR3 is TGTGCCAGTATAGAGTCTAAGATGACCGGGGAGCTGTTTTTT. Its protein product is CASIESKMTGELFF.